This T cell receptor (beta chain) was identified in a study of T cells expressing NK-cell markers. General study points: A few of the donors also had these clonotypes leading their CD3+CD56-NKG2C+ fraction.

Details on this clonotype: Its specificity is unknown.

This CDR3 spans 15 amino acids. Germline CDR1 and CDR2: MGHRA and YSYEKL. One entry per CDR3 protein, without DNA, is what TCRdb gives after re-calling the 5' RACE reads. In all, the sample yields 500,000 to 700,000 distinct CDR3 sequences. The chain couples TRBV4-1 to TRBJ2-1; TCRdb indicates TRBD1, and absent DNA this call remains unverified. The source of this sequence is a man younger than 35 in good health. Material for sequencing was blood T cells: a sorted CD56 or NKG2C T cell subset, CD4+ or CD8+ T cells, or bulk PBMC T cells (not recorded which). The CDR3 is CASSQGSANYNEQFF.